A selection of T cell receptor beta chains follows, all from one sample in a study of T-cell memory formation after mild COVID-19. Using its own MiXCR run on the 5' RACE reads, TCRdb lists one record per CDR3 protein. The sample records more than 150,000 distinct CDR3 sequences, 18% being singletons. The material sequenced was PBMCs or a T cell subset sorted from them (not recorded which). All receptors derive from a man between 18 and 29 years old who had mild COVID-19 (a few samples of this study predate the infection). Cell type and time point are not known. Both conserved end residues are part of each CDR3. A D gene is named only where the DNA matches it firmly.

CDR3 protein: CASLTPVTNYGYTF
D gene: -
V gene: TRBV6-1
J gene: TRBJ1-2
CDR3 length: 14

CDR3 protein: CASSASGTGSYNEQFF
D gene: TRBD1
V gene: TRBV6-2/TRBV6-3
J gene: TRBJ2-1
CDR3 length: 16

CDR3 protein: CSARWDRDETQYF
D gene: TRBD1
V gene: TRBV20-1
J gene: TRBJ2-5
CDR3 length: 13

CDR3 protein: CASSQESGAGQPQHF
D gene: -
V gene: TRBV4-2
J gene: TRBJ1-5
CDR3 length: 15

CDR3 protein: CSEQGAGDTQYF
D gene: TRBD1
V gene: TRBV20-1
J gene: TRBJ2-3
CDR3 length: 12

CDR3 protein: CASSQVWMDNEQFF
D gene: -
V gene: TRBV14
J gene: TRBJ2-1
CDR3 length: 14

CDR3 protein: CASSYAPGGDADTQYF
D gene: -
V gene: TRBV5-1
J gene: TRBJ2-3
CDR3 length: 16

CDR3 protein: CSVGADNQPQHF
D gene: -
V gene: TRBV29-1
J gene: TRBJ1-5
CDR3 length: 12

CDR3 protein: CASSLALQHNQPQHF
D gene: -
V gene: TRBV28
J gene: TRBJ1-5
CDR3 length: 15

CDR3 protein: CASRALRSEQYF
D gene: -
V gene: TRBV10-2
J gene: TRBJ2-7
CDR3 length: 12

CDR3 protein: CASSLDLWRGGNEQFF
D gene: TRBD2
V gene: TRBV11-2
J gene: TRBJ2-1
CDR3 length: 16

CDR3 protein: CASSSTLAGASSYEQYF
D gene: -
V gene: TRBV18
J gene: TRBJ2-7
CDR3 length: 17

CDR3 protein: CASSPGRDKTEAFF
D gene: -
V gene: TRBV5-1
J gene: TRBJ1-1
CDR3 length: 14

CDR3 protein: CASKYWEQYF
D gene: -
V gene: TRBV9
J gene: TRBJ2-7
CDR3 length: 10

CDR3 protein: CASSPQTGRNTEAFF
D gene: -
V gene: TRBV4-3
J gene: TRBJ1-1
CDR3 length: 15

CDR3 protein: CASSSGPLGKLFF
D gene: -
V gene: TRBV27
J gene: TRBJ1-4
CDR3 length: 13

CDR3 protein: CATSDATSGGANEQFF
D gene: TRBD2
V gene: TRBV24-1
J gene: TRBJ2-1
CDR3 length: 16

CDR3 protein: CASSPGTTKNIQYF
D gene: -
V gene: TRBV9
J gene: TRBJ2-4
CDR3 length: 14

CDR3 protein: CASSLGLLNYGYTF
D gene: -
V gene: TRBV5-6
J gene: TRBJ1-2
CDR3 length: 14

CDR3 protein: CRARQESYGYTF
D gene: -
V gene: TRBV20-1
J gene: TRBJ1-2
CDR3 length: 12

CDR3 protein: CSASKRGVQETQYF
D gene: TRBD2
V gene: TRBV20-1
J gene: TRBJ2-5
CDR3 length: 14

CDR3 protein: CASRGEETQYF
D gene: -
V gene: TRBV2
J gene: TRBJ2-5
CDR3 length: 11

CDR3 protein: CSVRGTVNTGELFF
D gene: TRBD1
V gene: TRBV29-1
J gene: TRBJ2-2
CDR3 length: 14

CDR3 protein: CASSGGNQETQYF
D gene: -
V gene: TRBV11-2
J gene: TRBJ2-5
CDR3 length: 13

CDR3 protein: CASQSGGATDTQYF
D gene: TRBD2
V gene: TRBV10-2
J gene: TRBJ2-3
CDR3 length: 14

CDR3 protein: CASSLGQGNQETQYF
D gene: TRBD1
V gene: TRBV5-1
J gene: TRBJ2-5
CDR3 length: 15

CDR3 protein: CASSGDAYNEQFF
D gene: -
V gene: TRBV9
J gene: TRBJ2-1
CDR3 length: 13

CDR3 protein: CASRRGQGGDTEAFF
D gene: TRBD1
V gene: TRBV7-9
J gene: TRBJ1-1
CDR3 length: 15

CDR3 protein: CASRSLVDTQYF
D gene: -
V gene: TRBV6-5
J gene: TRBJ2-3
CDR3 length: 12

CDR3 protein: CASSLPGRSSGNTIYF
D gene: -
V gene: TRBV5-4
J gene: TRBJ1-3
CDR3 length: 16

CDR3 protein: CASSLYPGVTEAFF
D gene: -
V gene: TRBV5-1
J gene: TRBJ1-1
CDR3 length: 14

CDR3 protein: CASRRDRRGYNEQFF
D gene: -
V gene: TRBV6-5
J gene: TRBJ2-1
CDR3 length: 15

CDR3 protein: CSATGRGTNQPQHF
D gene: TRBD1
V gene: TRBV20-1
J gene: TRBJ1-5
CDR3 length: 14

CDR3 protein: CASSPTRTSETQYF
D gene: -
V gene: TRBV12-3/TRBV12-4
J gene: TRBJ2-5
CDR3 length: 14

CDR3 protein: CASSLYGYTF
D gene: -
V gene: TRBV7-9
J gene: TRBJ1-2
CDR3 length: 10

CDR3 protein: CASSLAFGGSTEQFF
D gene: TRBD2
V gene: TRBV7-8
J gene: TRBJ2-1
CDR3 length: 15

CDR3 protein: CASSLLQGGQETQYF
D gene: -
V gene: TRBV5-1
J gene: TRBJ2-5
CDR3 length: 15

CDR3 protein: CASSFESETQYF
D gene: -
V gene: TRBV11-2
J gene: TRBJ2-5
CDR3 length: 12